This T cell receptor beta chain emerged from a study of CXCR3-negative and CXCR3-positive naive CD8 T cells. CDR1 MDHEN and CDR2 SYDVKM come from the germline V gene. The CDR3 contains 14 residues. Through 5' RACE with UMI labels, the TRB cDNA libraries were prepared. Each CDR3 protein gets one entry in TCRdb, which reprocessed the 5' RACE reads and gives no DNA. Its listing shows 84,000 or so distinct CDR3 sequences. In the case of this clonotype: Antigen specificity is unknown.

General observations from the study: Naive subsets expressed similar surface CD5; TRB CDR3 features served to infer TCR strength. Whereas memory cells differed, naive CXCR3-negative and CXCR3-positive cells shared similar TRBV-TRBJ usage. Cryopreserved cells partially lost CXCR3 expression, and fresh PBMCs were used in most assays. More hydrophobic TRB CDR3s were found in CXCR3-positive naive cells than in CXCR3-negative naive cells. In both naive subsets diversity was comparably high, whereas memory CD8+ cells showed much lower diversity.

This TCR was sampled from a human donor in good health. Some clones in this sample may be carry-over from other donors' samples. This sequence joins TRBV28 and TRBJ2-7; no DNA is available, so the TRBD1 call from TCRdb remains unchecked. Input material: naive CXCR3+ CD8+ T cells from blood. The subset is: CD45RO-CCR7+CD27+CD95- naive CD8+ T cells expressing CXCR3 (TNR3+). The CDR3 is CASSSGTGVHEQYF.